This paragraph covers one TCR beta chain sequence. The CDR3 spans 17 residues. The germline gives CDR1 SGHRS, CDR2 YFSETQ. The ends lost 5 bases at V and 6 bases at J; junction bases unmatched: 9. The sample comes from a study of blood T cell repertoires in COVID-19. Looking at the study overall: Samples representing acute and convalescent COVID-19 were sourced from the United States, Italy and Spain.

Ages ranged from about 18 to 89 years, with residence in around 24 US areas. Per the authors' pipeline: Estimated nucleated cell counts came from reference gene primer amplification. Profiling relied on immunoSEQ multiplex PCR, and the TCRdb table lists in-frame clones only, not all of them. D and trimming were read from the DNA, whereas the V and J calls and clone size are those reported in that table. The sample holds approximately 280,000 clones, 85% seen once. The chain joins TRBV5-1 to TRBJ2-1; TRBD2 matches 15 bases. Sequencing was performed on PBMCs or T cells enriched from blood (not recorded which). The sequence came from a woman in her 50s who had recovered from COVID-19. The CDR3: CASSLPGLAGGFNEQFF. CDR3 sequence (DNA): TGCGCCAGCAGTTTACCGGGACTAGCGGGAGGATTCAATGAGCAGTTCTTC.